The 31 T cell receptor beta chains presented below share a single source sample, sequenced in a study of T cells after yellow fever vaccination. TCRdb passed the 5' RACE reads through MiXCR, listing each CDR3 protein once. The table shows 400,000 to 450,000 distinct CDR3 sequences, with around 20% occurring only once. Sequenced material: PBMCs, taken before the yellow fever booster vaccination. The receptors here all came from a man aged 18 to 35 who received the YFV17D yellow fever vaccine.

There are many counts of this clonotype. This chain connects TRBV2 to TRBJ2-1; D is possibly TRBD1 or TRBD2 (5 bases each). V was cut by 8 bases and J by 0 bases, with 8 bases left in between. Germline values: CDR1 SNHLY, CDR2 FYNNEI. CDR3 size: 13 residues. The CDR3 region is CASRGDSYNEQFF. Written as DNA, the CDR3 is TGTGCCAGCCGAGGGGACTCCTACAATGAGCAGTTCTTC.

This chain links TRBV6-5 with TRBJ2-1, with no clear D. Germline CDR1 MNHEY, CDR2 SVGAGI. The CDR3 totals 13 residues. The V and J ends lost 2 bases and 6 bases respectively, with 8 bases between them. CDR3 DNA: TGTGCCAGCAGTTACCTACAATCCAATGAGCAGTTCTTC. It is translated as CASSYLQSNEQFF.

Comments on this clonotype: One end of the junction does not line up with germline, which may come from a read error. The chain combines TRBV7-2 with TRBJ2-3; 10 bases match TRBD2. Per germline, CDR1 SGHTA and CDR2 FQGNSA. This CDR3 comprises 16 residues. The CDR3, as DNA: TGTGCCAGCAGTTTAGGCCTAGCGGGGGTCACAGATACGCAGTATTTT. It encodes CASSLGLAGVTDTQYF.

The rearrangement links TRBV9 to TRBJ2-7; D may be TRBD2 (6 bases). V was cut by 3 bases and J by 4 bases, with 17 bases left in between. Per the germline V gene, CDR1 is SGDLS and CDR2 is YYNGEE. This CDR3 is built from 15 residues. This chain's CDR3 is CASSEYGTGDYEQYF. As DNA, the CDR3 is TGTGCCAGCAGCGAATACGGGACGGGAGATTACGAGCAGTACTTC.

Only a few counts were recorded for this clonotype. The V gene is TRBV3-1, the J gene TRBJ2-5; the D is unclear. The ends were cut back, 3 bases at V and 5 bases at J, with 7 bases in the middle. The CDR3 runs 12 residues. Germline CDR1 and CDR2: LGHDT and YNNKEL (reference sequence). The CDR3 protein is CASSQYMETQYF. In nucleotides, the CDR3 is TGTGCCAGCAGCCAGTATATGGAGACCCAGTACTTC.

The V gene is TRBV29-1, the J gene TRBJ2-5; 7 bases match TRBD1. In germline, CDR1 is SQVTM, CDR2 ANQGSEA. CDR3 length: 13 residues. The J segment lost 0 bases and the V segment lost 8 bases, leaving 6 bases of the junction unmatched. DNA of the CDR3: TGCAGCACCTCCGGGACAGACCAAGAGACCCAGTACTTC. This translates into CSTSGTDQETQYF.

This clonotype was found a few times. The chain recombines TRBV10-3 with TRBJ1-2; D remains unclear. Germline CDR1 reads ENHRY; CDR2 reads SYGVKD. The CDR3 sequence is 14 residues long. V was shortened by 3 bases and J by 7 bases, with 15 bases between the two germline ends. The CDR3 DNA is TGTGCCATCAGTGATTCACGGACGTTCAGTGGCTACACCTTC. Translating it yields CAISDSRTFSGYTF.

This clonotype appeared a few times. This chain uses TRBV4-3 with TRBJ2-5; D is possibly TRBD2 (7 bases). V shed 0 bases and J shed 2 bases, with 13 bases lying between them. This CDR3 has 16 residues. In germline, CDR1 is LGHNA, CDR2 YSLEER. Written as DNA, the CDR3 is TGCGCCAGCAGCCAAGAAAGTGGGGGGGCACAAGAGACCCAGTACTTC. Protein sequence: CASSQESGGAQETQYF.

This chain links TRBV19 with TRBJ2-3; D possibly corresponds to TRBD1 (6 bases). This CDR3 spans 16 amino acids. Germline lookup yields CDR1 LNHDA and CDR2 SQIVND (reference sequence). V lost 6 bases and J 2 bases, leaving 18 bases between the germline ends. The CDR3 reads CASSTTGSGTTDTQYF. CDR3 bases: TGTGCCAGTAGCACGACAGGTTCGGGGACCACAGATACGCAGTATTTT.

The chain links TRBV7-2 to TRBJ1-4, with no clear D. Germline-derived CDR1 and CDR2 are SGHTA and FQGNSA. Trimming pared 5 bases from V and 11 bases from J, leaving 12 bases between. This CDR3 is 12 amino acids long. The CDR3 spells CASSPEVGKLFF. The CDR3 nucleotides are TGTGCCAGCAGCCCAGAAGTGGGTAAACTGTTTTTT.

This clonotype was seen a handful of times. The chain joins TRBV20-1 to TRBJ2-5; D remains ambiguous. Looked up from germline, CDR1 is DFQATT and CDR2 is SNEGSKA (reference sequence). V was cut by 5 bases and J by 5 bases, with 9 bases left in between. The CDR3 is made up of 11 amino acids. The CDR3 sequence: CSAPLGETQYF. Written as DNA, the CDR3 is TGCAGTGCTCCCCTCGGGGAGACCCAGTACTTC.

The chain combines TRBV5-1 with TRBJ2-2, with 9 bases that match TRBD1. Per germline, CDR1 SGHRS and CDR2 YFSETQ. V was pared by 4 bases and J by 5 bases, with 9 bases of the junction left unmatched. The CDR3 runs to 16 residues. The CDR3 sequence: CASSLGQGRLTGELFF. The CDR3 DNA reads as TGCGCCAGCAGCCTGGGACAGGGCAGACTAACCGGGGAGCTGTTTTTT. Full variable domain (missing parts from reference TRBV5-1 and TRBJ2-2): KAGVTQTPRYLIKTRGQQVTLSCSPISGHRSVSWYQQTPGQGLQFLFEYFSETQRNKGNFPGRFSGRQFSNSRSEMNVSTLELGDSALYLCASSLGQGRLTGELFFGEGSRLTVL.

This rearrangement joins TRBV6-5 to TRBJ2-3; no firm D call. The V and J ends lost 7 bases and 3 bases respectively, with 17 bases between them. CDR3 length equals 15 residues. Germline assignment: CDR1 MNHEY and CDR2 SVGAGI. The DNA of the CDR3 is TGTGCCAGCAACGAAATCGCGGCCGGGACAGATACGCAGTATTTT. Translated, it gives CASNEIAAGTDTQYF.

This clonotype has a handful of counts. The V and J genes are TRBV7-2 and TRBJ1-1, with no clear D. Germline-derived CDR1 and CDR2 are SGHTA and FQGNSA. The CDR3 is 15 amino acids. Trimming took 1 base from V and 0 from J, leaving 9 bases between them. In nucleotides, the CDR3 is TGTGCCAGCAGCTTAGATCGCGCGTTGAACACTGAAGCTTTCTTT. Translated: CASSLDRALNTEAFF.

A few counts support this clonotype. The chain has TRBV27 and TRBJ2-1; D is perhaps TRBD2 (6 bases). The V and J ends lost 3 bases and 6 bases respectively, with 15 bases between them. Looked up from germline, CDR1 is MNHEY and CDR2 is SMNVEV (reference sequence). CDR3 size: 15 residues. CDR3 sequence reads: CASSFGGMARNEQFF. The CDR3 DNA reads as TGTGCCAGCAGTTTTGGCGGGATGGCCCGCAATGAGCAGTTCTTC.

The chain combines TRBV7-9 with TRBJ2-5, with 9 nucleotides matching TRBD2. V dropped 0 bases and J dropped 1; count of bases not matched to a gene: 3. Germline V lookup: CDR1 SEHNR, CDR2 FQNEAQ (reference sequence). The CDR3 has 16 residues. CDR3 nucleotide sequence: TGTGCCAGCAGCTTAGCGCGGCGGGGGGGCCAAGAGACCCAGTACTTC. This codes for CASSLARRGGQETQYF. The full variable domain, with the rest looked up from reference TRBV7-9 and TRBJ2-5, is DTGVSQNPRHKITKRGQNVTFRCDPISEHNRLYWYRQTLGQGPEFLTYFQNEAQLEKSRLLSDRFSAERPKGSFSTLEIQRTEQGDSAMYLCASSLARRGGQETQYFGPGTRLLVL.

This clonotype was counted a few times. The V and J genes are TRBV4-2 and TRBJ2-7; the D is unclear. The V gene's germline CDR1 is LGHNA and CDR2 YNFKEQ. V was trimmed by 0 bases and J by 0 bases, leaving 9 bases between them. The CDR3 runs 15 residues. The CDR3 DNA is TGTGCCAGCAGCCAAGAAGAGTATAGCTCCTACGAGCAGTACTTC. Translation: CASSQEEYSSYEQYF.

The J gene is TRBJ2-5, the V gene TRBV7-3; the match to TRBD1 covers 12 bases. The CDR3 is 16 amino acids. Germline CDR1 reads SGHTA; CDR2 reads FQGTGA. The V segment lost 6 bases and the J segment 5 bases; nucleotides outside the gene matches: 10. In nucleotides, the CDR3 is TGTGCCAGCAGTCGAACGGGACAGGGGGCTTTTGAGACCCAGTACTTC. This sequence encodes CASSRTGQGAFETQYF.

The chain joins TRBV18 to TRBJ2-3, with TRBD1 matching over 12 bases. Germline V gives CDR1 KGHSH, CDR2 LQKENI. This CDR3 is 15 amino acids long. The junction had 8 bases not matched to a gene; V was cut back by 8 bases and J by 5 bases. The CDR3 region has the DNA TGTGCCAGCGCCGCCGGGACAGGGGGCATAGATACGCAGTATTTT. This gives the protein CASAAGTGGIDTQYF.

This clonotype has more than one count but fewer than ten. As DNA, the CDR3 is TGCAGTGCTGTCAGGCCCCCGAATGAGCAGTTCTTC. It yields the protein CSAVRPPNEQFF. The chain employs TRBV20-1 and TRBJ2-1; D gene ambiguous. Per the germline V gene, CDR1 is DFQATT and CDR2 is SNEGSKA (reference sequence). This CDR3 spans 12 amino acids. V was clipped by 5 bases and J by 7 bases, with 12 bases between them.

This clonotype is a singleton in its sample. This CDR3 reads CASSSEGQGIDNEQFF. Written as DNA, the CDR3 is TGCGCCAGCAGCTCCGAGGGACAGGGGATCGACAATGAGCAGTTCTTC. V and J are TRBV5-1 and TRBJ2-1; 10 nucleotides match TRBD1. CDR3 length: 16 amino acids. Germline V CDR1 and CDR2: SGHRS, YFSETQ. The V gene end was trimmed by 3 bases and the J gene end by 5 bases; junction bases not matched to a gene: 8.

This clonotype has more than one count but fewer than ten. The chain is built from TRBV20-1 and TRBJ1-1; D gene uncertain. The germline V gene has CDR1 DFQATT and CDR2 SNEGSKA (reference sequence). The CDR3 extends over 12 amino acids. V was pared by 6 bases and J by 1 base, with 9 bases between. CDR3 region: CSATQPNTEAFF. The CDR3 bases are TGCAGTGCCACACAGCCGAACACTGAAGCTTTCTTT.

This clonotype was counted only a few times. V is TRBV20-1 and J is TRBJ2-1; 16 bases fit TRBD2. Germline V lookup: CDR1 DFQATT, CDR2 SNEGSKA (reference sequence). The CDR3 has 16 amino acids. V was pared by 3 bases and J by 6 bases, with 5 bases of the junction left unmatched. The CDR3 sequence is CSASGTSGGASNEQFF. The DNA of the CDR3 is TGCAGTGCTAGTGGGACTAGCGGGGGGGCATCCAATGAGCAGTTCTTC.

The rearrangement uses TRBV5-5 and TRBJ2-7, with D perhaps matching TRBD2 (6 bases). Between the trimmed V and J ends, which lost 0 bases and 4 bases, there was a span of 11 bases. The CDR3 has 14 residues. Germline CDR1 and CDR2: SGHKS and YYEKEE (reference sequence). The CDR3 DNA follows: TGTGCCAGCAGCTTGGGGTTAGGACTATACGAGCAGTACGTC. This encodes CASSLGLGLYEQYV.

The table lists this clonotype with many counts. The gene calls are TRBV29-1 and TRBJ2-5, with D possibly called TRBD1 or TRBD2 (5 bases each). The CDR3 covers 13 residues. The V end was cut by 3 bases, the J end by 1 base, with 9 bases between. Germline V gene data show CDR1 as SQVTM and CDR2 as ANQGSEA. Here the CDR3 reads CSVEGPSQETQYF. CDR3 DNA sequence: TGCAGCGTTGAGGGACCGTCCCAAGAGACCCAGTACTTC. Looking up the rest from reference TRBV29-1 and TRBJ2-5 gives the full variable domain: SAVISQKPSRDICQRGTSLTIQCQVDSQVTMMFWYRQQPGQSLTLIATANQGSEATYESGFVIDKFPISRPNLTFSTLTVSNMSPEDSSIYLCSVEGPSQETQYFGPGTRLLVL.

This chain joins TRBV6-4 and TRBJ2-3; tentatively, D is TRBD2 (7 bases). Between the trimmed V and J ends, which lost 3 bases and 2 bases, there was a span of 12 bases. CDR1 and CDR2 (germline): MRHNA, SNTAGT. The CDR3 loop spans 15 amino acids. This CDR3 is CASSDPGGHTDTQYF. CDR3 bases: TGTGCCAGCAGTGATCCGGGGGGCCACACAGATACGCAGTATTTT.

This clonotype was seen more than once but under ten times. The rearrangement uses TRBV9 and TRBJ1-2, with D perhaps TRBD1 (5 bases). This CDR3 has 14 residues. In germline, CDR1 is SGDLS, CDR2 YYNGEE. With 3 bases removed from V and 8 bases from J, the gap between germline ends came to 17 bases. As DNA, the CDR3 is TGTGCCAGCAGCGCCCAGGACATAGGAGTCGGCTACACCTTC. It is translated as CASSAQDIGVGYTF.

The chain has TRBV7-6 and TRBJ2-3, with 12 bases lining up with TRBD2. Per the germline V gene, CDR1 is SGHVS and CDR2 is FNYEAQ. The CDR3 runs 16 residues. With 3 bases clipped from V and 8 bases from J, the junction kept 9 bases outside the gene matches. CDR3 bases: TGTGCCAGCAGCTTGACTAGCGGGGGTACGTTCGTTACGCAGTATTTT. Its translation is CASSLTSGGTFVTQYF.

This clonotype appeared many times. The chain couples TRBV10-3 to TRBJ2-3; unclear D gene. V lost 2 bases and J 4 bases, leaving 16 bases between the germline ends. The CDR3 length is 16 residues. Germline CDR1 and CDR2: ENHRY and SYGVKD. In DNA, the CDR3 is TGTGCCATCAGTGAGCTGGGTCAGCTCGAGTCAGATACGCAGTATTTT. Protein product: CAISELGQLESDTQYF.

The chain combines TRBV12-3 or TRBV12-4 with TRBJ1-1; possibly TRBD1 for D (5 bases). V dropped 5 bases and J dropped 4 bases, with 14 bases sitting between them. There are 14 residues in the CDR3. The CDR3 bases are TGTGCCAGCAGTGCCCCCGGGGGATCCACTGAAGCTTTCTTT. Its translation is CASSAPGGSTEAFF.

The CDR3 nucleotides read TGTGCCAGCAGCTTGAATCCGGGACCCTCTTATGGCTACACCTTC. It specifies CASSLNPGPSYGYTF. The chain links TRBV5-5 to TRBJ1-2, with a tentative D call TRBD1 (5 bases). V lost 1 base to trimming and J lost 5 bases, with 15 bases between them. Germline V lookup: CDR1 SGHKS, CDR2 YYEKEE (reference sequence). This CDR3 is built from 15 residues.